This T cell receptor (beta chain) was documented in a study of blood T cell repertoires in COVID-19 (dated by TCRdb to the early 2020s). As for the study more broadly: Samples covering the acute and convalescent phases of COVID-19 were provided by collaborators in the United States, Italy and Spain. The prospective study material was composed of cDNA or gDNA derived from T cells, B-cell-depleted T cells, or PBMCs. Subjects who had been exposed to COVID-19, were actively infected with it, or had recovered from it provided the deeply sampled blood TCRbeta repertoires that made up the dataset. The repertoires were made available in a free public database intended to serve as a resource for research on the immune response to SARS-CoV-2. The samples were drawn from the first 160 participants of the ongoing ImmuneRACE study and from under 1,500 subjects provided by 6 global collaborators. Nearly every sample came with metadata listing a de-identified subject ID, COVID-19 status, age in years and sex. Where available, HLA class I and class II types were taken from metadata supplied by the sample provider and were not determined by assay-based typing. Here is what the overall study found, with its caveats: The quantity of clinical and demographic metadata differed by source and by participant and was supplied without curation.

To note about this clone: Its specific antigen is unknown. Base qualities are not provided; no much larger clone lies one nucleotide away.

TCRbeta CDR3 regions were amplified from genomic DNA using the immunoSEQ Assay, a bias-controlled multiplex PCR. Regarding the original processing steps: The number of nucleated cells in each sample was estimated by amplification of reference gene primers within the assay. To quantify the absolute abundance of each unique TCRbeta CDR3 rearrangement, sequence reads were collapsed and filtered. For each sample, productive Simpson clonality was calculated as the square root of Simpson's diversity index across productive rearrangements. Not all clones reach the TCRdb copy of this immuneACCESS table, which keeps in-frame sequences only. Checked studies attribute under half of the gap to unresolved V genes and leave the rest unexplained. V and J calls and clone size are those listed in that table; D and trimming were worked out from the DNA. The sample includes about 94,000 clones, with around 74% observed a single time. 3% to 4.5% of the sample is in the top ten clones.

Cut back by 5 bases and 4 bases, the V and J ends lie 17 bases apart. The germline V gene encodes CDR1 LNHDA and CDR2 SQIVND (reference sequence). Including the terminal cysteine and phenylalanine, the CDR3 comprises 15 residues. CDR3 DNA is the only sequence kept; it has 45 bases, read in frame from the first base. At one collaborating source in Seattle, patients were enrolled during active infection and were followed longitudinally through the course of disease. Collaborating institutions collected whole blood in K2EDTA tubes following their own protocols. For TCRbeta analysis, collaborators shipped samples as frozen whole blood, isolated PBMCs, or DNA extracted from either of those sample types.

The clonotype was recovered from a man in his sixties or seventies with COVID-19, enrolled during active disease. The V gene is TRBV19 and the J gene is TRBJ1-1, and possibly TRBD1, on 6 matching bases. Sample: peripheral blood. The DNA sequence reads TGTGCCAGTAGTGGGGGCCCGGGACGGTCCACTGAAGCTTTCTTT. The translation is CASSGGPGRSTEAFF.